The present T cell receptor beta chain was sequenced within a study of T cells in Graves' hyperthyroidism and ophthalmopathy. Patients showing uncontrolled infection, other autoimmune disease, pregnancy or lactation were ineligible. Based on clinical symptoms, serum thyroxine and TRAb, thyroid ultrasound and orbital computed tomography, diagnoses were reached. From germline, CDR1 is SGHTA and CDR2 FQGNSA. This CDR3 region has 14 residues. V shed 5 bases and J 7 bases; nucleotides not matched to a gene: 7. Amplified TCR beta CDR3 regions came from RNA transcripts. Primed by the HTBI set, a first-round RT-PCR was run on the TCR CDR3. TCRdb used MiXCR to reprocess the multiplex PCR reads, holding one entry per CDR3 protein. The sample holds some 400,000 distinct CDR3 sequences; 15% to 20% are singletons and the top ten take 3.7%. This clonotype has ten or more counts.

The genes are TRBV7-2 and TRBJ2-2, with 7 bases lining up with TRBD1. This sequence originates from a woman younger than 35 with Graves' hyperthyroidism. The sample comprised blood. The CDR3 here is CASSRQGFGGELFF. The CDR3 coding sequence is TGTGCCAGCAGCCGACAGGGTTTTGGCGGGGAGCTGTTTTTT. The variable domain in full, with the rest retrieved from reference TRBV7-2 and TRBJ2-2, is GAGVSQSPSNKVTEKGKDVELRCDPISGHTALYWYRQSLGQGLEFLIYFQGNSAPDKSGLPSDRFSAERTGGSVSTLTIQRTQQEDSAVYLCASSRQGFGGELFFGEGSRLTVL.